This T cell receptor (beta chain) comes out of a study of cytomegalovirus exposure and HLA in healthy donors. This CDR3 spans 14 amino acids. V was shortened by 2 bases and J by 5 bases, with 11 bases between the two germline ends. From germline, CDR1 is SGHVS and CDR2 FNYEAQ. This PCR relied on a set of 60 Vbeta primers and 13 Jbeta primers. Data came from immunoSEQ multiplex PCR; TCRdb stores just in-frame clones and leaves some out. The table shows more than 150,000 clones, with about four fifths occurring only once. The chain employs TRBV7-6 and TRBJ2-3; D possibly corresponds to TRBD1 (6 bases). The TCR sequence derives from a man aged 40-55 years in good health and CMV-seronegative. What was sequenced was PBMCs. The DNA of the CDR3 is TGTGCCAGCAGCTTAATCCAGGGGCAAGATACGCAGTATTTT. Protein product: CASSLIQGQDTQYF.